The 21 T cell receptor beta chains below come from one sample, sequenced in a study of blood T cell repertoires in COVID-19. Profiled with immunoSEQ multiplex PCR; TCRdb holds only in-frame clones, not every one. This table has 110,000 to 150,000 clones, 84% appearing once. Material: peripheral blood. These receptors all come from a human donor in a cohort sampled during active COVID-19.

The chain joins TRBV2 to TRBJ1-2, with D tentatively TRBD1 (5 bases). This CDR3 region has 14 residues. V shed 11 bases and J shed 4 bases, with 20 bases lying between them. CDR1 and CDR2 (germline): SNHLY, FYNNEI. The CDR3 region has the DNA TGTGCCTCTAGGTCGATACTGGGGGGCTATGGCTACACCTTC. It is translated as CASRSILGGYGYTF.

The chain uses TRBV24-1 and TRBJ2-1; no clear D. From germline, CDR1 is KGHDR and CDR2 SFDVKD. The CDR3 spans 11 residues. V gave up 10 bases and J gave up 4 bases, with 7 bases separating them. Here the CDR3 reads CATRLYNEQFF. The CDR3 nucleotides read TGTGCCACACGACTGTACAATGAGCAGTTCTTC.

This clone was seen a single time. The chain employs TRBV30 and TRBJ2-1; the D gene is possibly TRBD2 (6 bases). This CDR3 comprises 14 residues. With 7 bases removed from V and 0 bases from J, the gap between germline ends came to 13 bases. Germline lookup yields CDR1 GTSNPN and CDR2 SVGIG (reference sequence). In nucleotides, the CDR3 is TGTGCCTCCACAGCGGGTAGCTCCTACAATGAGCAGTTCTTC. Translation gives CASTAGSSYNEQFF.

The count of this clone is one. The V call is TRBV19, the J call TRBJ1-1, with 8 bases identical to TRBD1. With V trimmed by 6 bases and J by 1 base, 22 bases remained unmatched. This CDR3 has 20 residues. Germline V gives CDR1 LNHDA, CDR2 SQIVND (reference sequence). Written as DNA, the CDR3 is TGTGCCAGTAGGAGAACCACCCAGGGGGCGCGGCGAGACGGGAACACTGAAGCTTTCTTT. It translates to CASRRTTQGARRDGNTEAFF.

The V call is TRBV7-3, the J call TRBJ2-1; D perhaps matches TRBD2 (6 bases). Per germline, CDR1 SGHTA and CDR2 FQGTGA. The V gene lost 6 bases and the J gene lost 4 bases, with 19 bases spanning the gap. This CDR3 spans 16 amino acids. The CDR3 DNA follows: TGTGCCAGCAGTCTAAGGGGAGCGGGCAGATACAATGAGCAGTTCTTC. Translation: CASSLRGAGRYNEQFF.

This sequence joins TRBV7-9 and TRBJ2-3; 13 bases agree with TRBD2. This CDR3 comprises 16 residues. The germline V gene has CDR1 SEHNR and CDR2 FQNEAQ (reference sequence). J lost 5 bases, V lost 5 bases, and 7 bases had no gene match. CDR3 sequence: CASSQGTSGTGDTQYF. DNA for the CDR3: TGTGCCAGCAGCCAGGGGACTAGCGGGACGGGAGATACGCAGTATTTT.

The rearrangement links TRBV6-5 to TRBJ2-3; D remains unclear. V was trimmed by 8 bases and J by 2 bases, leaving 14 bases between them. Germline lookup yields CDR1 MNHEY and CDR2 SVGAGI. This CDR3 comprises 14 residues. This CDR3 reads CASLTRPNTDTQYF. For the CDR3, the DNA is TGTGCCAGCCTTACACGCCCGAACACAGATACGCAGTATTTT.

The chain recombines TRBV19 with TRBJ1-5; weak D call: TRBD1 (6 bases). CDR1 and CDR2 (germline): LNHDA, SQIVND (reference sequence). Trimming left V 2 bases short and J 5 bases short, with 16 bases between. The CDR3 runs to 16 residues. The CDR3 is CASSISTGRSDQPQHF. CDR3 in DNA: TGTGCCAGTAGTATATCGACAGGACGGAGTGATCAGCCCCAGCATTTT.

V gene TRBV9 combines with J gene TRBJ2-2, with 8 bases lining up with TRBD1. Germline-derived CDR1 and CDR2 are SGDLS and YYNGEE. The CDR3 runs to 16 residues. J was trimmed by 5 bases and V by 0 bases; bases with no gene match: 6. CDR3 bases: TGTGCCAGCAGCGTAGATCATACAGGGGGGACCGGGGAGCTGTTTTTT. It codes for CASSVDHTGGTGELFF.

The chain employs TRBV29-1 and TRBJ1-1; 10 bases line up with TRBD1. The V and J ends lost 6 bases and 8 bases, in that order; junction bases with no gene match: 3. Germline assignment: CDR1 SQVTM and CDR2 ANQGSEA. The CDR3 has 11 amino acids. The CDR3 region is CSVPTGGEAFF. CDR3 DNA sequence: TGCAGCGTCCCGACAGGGGGCGAAGCTTTCTTT. Full variable domain (missing parts from reference TRBV29-1 and TRBJ1-1): SAVISQKPSRDICQRGTSLTIQCQVDSQVTMMFWYRQQPGQSLTLIATANQGSEATYESGFVIDKFPISRPNLTFSTLTVSNMSPEDSSIYLCSVPTGGEAFFGQGTRLTVV.

The chain joins TRBV18 to TRBJ1-2; no reliable D call. The V end lost 3 bases, the J end lost 4 bases, and 12 bases lay between the germline ends. The CDR3 loop spans 14 amino acids. Germline V CDR1 and CDR2: KGHSH, LQKENI. CDR3: CASSPLDKVYGYTF. DNA of the CDR3: TGTGCCAGCTCACCCTTAGACAAGGTCTATGGCTACACCTTC.

This sequence joins TRBV5-4 and TRBJ1-2; tentative D call: TRBD1 (6 bases). Trimming left V 4 bases short and J 5 bases short, with 12 bases between. Germline assignment: CDR1 SGHNT and CDR2 YYREEE (reference sequence). This CDR3 has 13 amino acids. The CDR3 protein is CASSPEGVYGYTF. The DNA for the CDR3 is TGTGCCAGCAGCCCCGAGGGGGTATATGGCTACACCTTC.

This clone appeared a few times. The genes are TRBV15 and TRBJ1-2, with a possible D match to TRBD1 (5 bases). V shed 5 bases and J shed 5 bases, with 9 bases lying between them. Germline V gives CDR1 LNHNV, CDR2 YYDKDF (reference sequence). The CDR3 has 12 amino acids. The CDR3, as DNA: TGTGCCACCAGCTCAGGGTCGTATGGCTACACCTTC. Translated, it gives CATSSGSYGYTF.

The chain joins TRBV19 to TRBJ2-3, with 7 positions matching TRBD2. Germline CDR1 and CDR2: LNHDA and SQIVND (reference sequence). The length of the CDR3 is 15 residues. After removal of 5 bases from V and 3 bases from J, the junction contained 8 bases not matched to a gene. CDR3: CASSHPSGVTDTQYF. For the CDR3, the DNA is TGTGCCAGTAGTCACCCTAGCGGTGTAACAGATACGCAGTATTTT.

This chain joins TRBV7-2 and TRBJ1-3, with D hard to call. CDR1 and CDR2 (germline): SGHTA, FQGNSA. The CDR3 is 16 amino acids. Trimming pared 1 base from V and 0 bases from J, leaving 10 bases between. The CDR3 sequence: CASSLVGFGSGNTIYF. The CDR3 DNA is TGTGCCAGCAGCTTAGTCGGGTTTGGCTCTGGAAACACCATATATTTT. The full variable domain, completed using reference TRBV7-2 and TRBJ1-3, is GAGVSQSPSNKVTEKGKDVELRCDPISGHTALYWYRQSLGQGLEFLIYFQGNSAPDKSGLPSDRFSAERTGGSVSTLTIQRTQQEDSAVYLCASSLVGFGSGNTIYFGEGSWLTVV.

This rearrangement joins TRBV3-1 (or the pseudogene TRBV3-2) to TRBJ2-1; no definite D call. CDR1 and CDR2 (germline): LGHDT, YNNKEL (reference sequence). The V and J ends lost 1 base and 5 bases respectively, with 15 bases between them. This CDR3 is built from 16 residues. The CDR3 spells CASSQGVPTKNNEQFF. The DNA of the CDR3 is TGTGCCAGCAGCCAAGGCGTACCTACCAAAAACAATGAGCAGTTCTTC.

This clone was counted once. V usage is TRBV9 and J usage is TRBJ2-2; a possible D gene is TRBD2 (5 bases). V lost 3 bases and J lost 1, with 22 bases in between. Per the germline V gene, CDR1 is SGDLS and CDR2 is YYNGEE. This CDR3 region has 19 residues. This CDR3 is CASSAQQTISVENTGELFF. The CDR3 DNA sequence: TGTGCCAGCAGCGCCCAACAAACAATTAGCGTAGAGAACACCGGGGAGCTGTTTTTT.

This clone was found once. This rearrangement joins TRBV9 to TRBJ2-1; D possibly corresponds to TRBD1 (6 bases). V was clipped by 3 bases and J by 4 bases, with 26 bases between them. Germline CDR1 is SGDLS and CDR2 is YYNGEE. This CDR3 has 19 amino acids. CDR3 in amino acids: CASSGSREGRTESYNEQFF. CDR3 coding DNA: TGTGCCAGCAGCGGGAGTAGAGAGGGAAGGACAGAGAGTTACAATGAGCAGTTCTTC.

This chain connects TRBV7-3 to TRBJ2-7; weak D call: TRBD2 (6 bases). V was pared by 5 bases and J by 2 bases, with 25 bases between. The germline V gene encodes CDR1 SGHTA and CDR2 FQGTGA. This CDR3 contains 18 residues. The chain's CDR3 is CASSPRGKGGIKAYEQYF. As DNA, the CDR3 is TGTGCCAGCAGCCCACGAGGAAAGGGCGGGATTAAGGCCTACGAGCAGTACTTC.

The chain is built from TRBV19 and TRBJ1-1; a possible D gene is TRBD1 (5 bases). V gave up 6 bases and J gave up 4 bases, with 18 bases separating them. This CDR3 has 15 residues. Per the germline V gene, CDR1 is LNHDA and CDR2 is SQIVND (reference sequence). The chain's CDR3 is CASRTWDSGSTEAFF. CDR3 DNA: TGTGCCAGTAGAACCTGGGACTCCGGGAGCACTGAAGCTTTCTTT.

The rearrangement joins TRBV6-5 to TRBJ2-1; weak D call: TRBD2 (5 bases). The germline V and J ends were trimmed by 3 bases and 7 bases, with 13 bases remaining between them. Germline CDR1 MNHEY, CDR2 SVGAGI. The CDR3 is 14 amino acids. The CDR3 DNA sequence: TGTGCCAGCAGTTATCACGGGATAAGTAATGAGCAGTTCTTC. It codes for CASSYHGISNEQFF.